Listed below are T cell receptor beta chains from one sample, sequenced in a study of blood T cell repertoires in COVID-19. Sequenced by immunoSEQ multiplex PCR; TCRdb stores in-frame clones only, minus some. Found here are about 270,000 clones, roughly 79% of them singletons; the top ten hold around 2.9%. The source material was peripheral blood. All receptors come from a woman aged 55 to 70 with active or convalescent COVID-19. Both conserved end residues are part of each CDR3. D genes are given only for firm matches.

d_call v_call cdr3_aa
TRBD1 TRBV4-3 CASSGDRLEKLFF
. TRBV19 CASSMQDSPLHF
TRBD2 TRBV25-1 CASRPGRGGYNEQFF
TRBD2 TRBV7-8 CASSLARGNNEQFF
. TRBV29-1 CSVEDQSRNTEAFF
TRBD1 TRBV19 CASSMGDRGRRGEAFF
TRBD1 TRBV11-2 CASSLDRDRGEAGYTF
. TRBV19 CASTSLDSFANQPQHF
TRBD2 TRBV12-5 CASGLTHSGTSTDTQYF
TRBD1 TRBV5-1 CASSQAGTGNYEQYF
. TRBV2 CASSAETVNTEAFF
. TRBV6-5 CASRETGTYEQYF
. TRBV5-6 CASSSRRGTYEQYF
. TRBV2 CASSEREGNTEAFF
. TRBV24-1 CATSDPGQLLFF
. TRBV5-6 CASRRDRLYNEQFF
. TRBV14 CASSQQGGNTIYF
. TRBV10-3 CAISEQVNTGELFF
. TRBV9 CASSANLGGDQPQHF
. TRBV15 CATSRDGITNQPQHF
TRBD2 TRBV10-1 CASSEGAGGGTDTQYF
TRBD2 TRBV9 CASSATSGGTDTQYF
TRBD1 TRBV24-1 CATSTTGNTDTQYF
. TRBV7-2 CASSLIFYGYTF
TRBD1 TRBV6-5 CASSYGRGKEKLFF
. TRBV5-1 CASSPARKHF
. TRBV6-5 CASSYSTGGSHTEAFF
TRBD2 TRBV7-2 CASRSLAGAPSETQYF
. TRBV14 CASSQFQGNRNSPLHF
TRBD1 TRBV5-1 CASSVEQGANYGYTF
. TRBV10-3 CAITQAGAYEQYF
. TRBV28 CASSLTDTQYF
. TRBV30 CAWSTLAGTEAFF
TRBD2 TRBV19 CASSPRGGAGTTYEQYF
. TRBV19 CASTHRLANYGYTF
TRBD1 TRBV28 CASSSPPGQTYGYTF